This T cell receptor (beta chain) was retrieved from a study of metastatic and nonmetastatic thyroid tumors. Study-level background: Blood and tumor or nodule tissue repertoires from malignant and benign thyroid patients were compared.

Whole-study results and caveats: Across blood and tumor, TCR beta diversity in malignant thyroid tumors was reportedly significantly higher than in benign nodules.

Original data processing: For papillary thyroid cancer, a distant-metastasis classifier was constructed from CDR3 differences observed across clinicopathological groups. TCRdb reprocessed the PCR reads via MiXCR. The V and J calls follow TCRdb's processing rather than the paper's. This sample has 15,000 or so clones, with around 14% found just once. The CDR3 has 12 amino acids. The germline gives CDR1 LGHNA, CDR2 YNFKEQ. Trimming cost V 4 bases and J 0 bases, with 3 bases left between them. As regards this clone: Its antigen is not known.

Patients were all untreated before their thyroid surgery. V is TRBV4-2 and J is TRBJ1-1; D gene unclear. Source material: blood. This TCR derives from a female donor with papillary thyroid cancer or a benign thyroid nodule (not recorded which). Some clones in this sample may be carry-over from other donors' samples. CDR3 residues: CASSRMNTEAFF. CDR3 sequence (DNA): TGTGCCAGCAGCCGCATGAACACTGAAGCTTTCTTT.